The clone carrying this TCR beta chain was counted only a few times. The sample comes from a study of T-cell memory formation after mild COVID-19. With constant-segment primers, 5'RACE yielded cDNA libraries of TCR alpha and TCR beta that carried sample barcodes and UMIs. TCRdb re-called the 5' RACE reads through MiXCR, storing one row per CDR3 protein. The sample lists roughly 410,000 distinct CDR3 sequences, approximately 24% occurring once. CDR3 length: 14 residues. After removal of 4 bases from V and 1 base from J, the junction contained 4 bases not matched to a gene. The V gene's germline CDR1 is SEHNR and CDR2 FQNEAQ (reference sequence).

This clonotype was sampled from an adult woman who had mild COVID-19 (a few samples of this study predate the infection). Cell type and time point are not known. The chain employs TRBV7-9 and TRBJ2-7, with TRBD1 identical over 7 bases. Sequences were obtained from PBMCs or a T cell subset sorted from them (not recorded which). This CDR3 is CASSYGQASYEQYF. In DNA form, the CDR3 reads TGTGCCAGCAGCTATGGACAGGCTTCCTACGAGCAGTACTTC.